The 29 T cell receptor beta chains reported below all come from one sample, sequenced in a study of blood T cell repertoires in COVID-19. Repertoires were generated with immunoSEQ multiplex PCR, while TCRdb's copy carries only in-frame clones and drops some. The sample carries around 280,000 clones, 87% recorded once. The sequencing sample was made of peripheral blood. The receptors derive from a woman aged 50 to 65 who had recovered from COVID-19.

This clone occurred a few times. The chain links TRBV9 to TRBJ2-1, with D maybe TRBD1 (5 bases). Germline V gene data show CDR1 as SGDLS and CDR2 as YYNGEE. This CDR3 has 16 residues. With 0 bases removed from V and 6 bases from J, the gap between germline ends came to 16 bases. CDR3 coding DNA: TGTGCCAGCAGCGTAGGTAGGGGAACATGGGCCAATGAGCAGTTCTTC. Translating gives CASSVGRGTWANEQFF.

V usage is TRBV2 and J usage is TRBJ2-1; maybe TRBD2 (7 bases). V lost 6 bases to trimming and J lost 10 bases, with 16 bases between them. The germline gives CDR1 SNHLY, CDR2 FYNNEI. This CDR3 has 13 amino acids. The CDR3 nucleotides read TGTGCCAGCAGCCTCGGGGGGCGGGGAGAGCAGTTCTTC. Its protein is CASSLGGRGEQFF.

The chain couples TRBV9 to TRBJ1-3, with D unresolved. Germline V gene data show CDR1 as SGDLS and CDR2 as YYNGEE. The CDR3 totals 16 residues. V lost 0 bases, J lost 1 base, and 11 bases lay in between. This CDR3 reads CASSVASGVSGNTIYF. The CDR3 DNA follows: TGTGCCAGCAGCGTAGCATCCGGGGTTTCTGGAAACACCATATATTTT.

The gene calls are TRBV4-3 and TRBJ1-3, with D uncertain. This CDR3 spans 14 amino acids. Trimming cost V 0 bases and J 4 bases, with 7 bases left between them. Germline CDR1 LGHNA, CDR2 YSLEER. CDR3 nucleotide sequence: TGCGCCAGCAGCCAAGATTCCAGGGGAAACACCATATATTTT. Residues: CASSQDSRGNTIYF.

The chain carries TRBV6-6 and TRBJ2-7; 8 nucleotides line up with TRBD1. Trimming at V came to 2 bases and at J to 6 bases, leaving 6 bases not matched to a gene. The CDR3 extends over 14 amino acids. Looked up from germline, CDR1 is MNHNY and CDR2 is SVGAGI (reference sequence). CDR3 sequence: CASSYGQGGSEQYF. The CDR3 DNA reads TGTGCCAGCAGTTACGGACAGGGAGGAAGCGAGCAGTACTTC.

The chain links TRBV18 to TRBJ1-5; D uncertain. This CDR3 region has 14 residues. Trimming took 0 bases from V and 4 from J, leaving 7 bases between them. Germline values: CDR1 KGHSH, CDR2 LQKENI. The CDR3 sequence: CASSPPTRNQPQHF. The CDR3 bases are TGTGCCAGCTCACCACCGACCAGGAATCAGCCCCAGCATTTT. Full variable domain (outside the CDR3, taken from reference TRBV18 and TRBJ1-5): NAGVMQNPRHLVRRRGQEARLRCSPMKGHSHVYWYRQLPEEGLKFMVYLQKENIIDESGMPKERFSAEFPKEGPSILRIQQVVRGDSAAYFCASSPPTRNQPQHFGDGTRLSIL.

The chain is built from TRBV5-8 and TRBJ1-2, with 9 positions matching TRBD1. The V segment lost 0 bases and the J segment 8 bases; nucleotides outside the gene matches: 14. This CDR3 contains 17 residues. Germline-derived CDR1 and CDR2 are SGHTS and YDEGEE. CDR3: CASSLAGTGPTFGGYTF. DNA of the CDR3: TGTGCCAGCAGCTTGGCCGGGACAGGGCCGACTTTTGGGGGCTACACCTTC.

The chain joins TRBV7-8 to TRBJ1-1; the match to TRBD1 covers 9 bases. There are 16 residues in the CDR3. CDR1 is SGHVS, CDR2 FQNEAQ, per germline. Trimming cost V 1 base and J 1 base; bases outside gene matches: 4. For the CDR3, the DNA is TGTGCCAGCAGCTTAGGTTACAGGGGGCAGAACACTGAAGCTTTCTTT. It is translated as CASSLGYRGQNTEAFF.

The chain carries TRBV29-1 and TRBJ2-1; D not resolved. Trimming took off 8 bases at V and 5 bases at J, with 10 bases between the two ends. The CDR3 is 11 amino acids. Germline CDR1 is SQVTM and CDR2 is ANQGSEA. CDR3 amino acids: CSTRPDNEQFF. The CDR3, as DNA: TGCAGCACGAGGCCCGACAATGAGCAGTTCTTC.

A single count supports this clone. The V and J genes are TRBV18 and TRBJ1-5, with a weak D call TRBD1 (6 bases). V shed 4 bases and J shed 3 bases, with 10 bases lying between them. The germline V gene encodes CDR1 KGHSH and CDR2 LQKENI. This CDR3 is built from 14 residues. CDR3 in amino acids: CASSLGQFNQPQHF. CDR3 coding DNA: TGTGCCAGCTCACTCGGACAGTTCAATCAGCCCCAGCATTTT.

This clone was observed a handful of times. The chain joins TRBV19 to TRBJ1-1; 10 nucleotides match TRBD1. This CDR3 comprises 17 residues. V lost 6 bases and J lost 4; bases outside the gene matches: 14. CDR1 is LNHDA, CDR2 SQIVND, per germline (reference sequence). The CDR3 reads CASSPGQGIKRGTEAFF. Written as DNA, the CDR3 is TGTGCCAGTAGCCCGGGACAGGGGATAAAGCGCGGCACTGAAGCTTTCTTT.

The CDR3 reads CASGLVPSWDRVHEQFF. CDR3 bases: TGTGCTAGTGGTTTGGTACCCTCGTGGGACAGGGTCCATGAGCAGTTCTTC. V and J are TRBV12-5 and TRBJ2-1, with TRBD1 identical over 9 bases. Germline CDR1 is LGHNT and CDR2 is FRNRAP. Trimming removed 0 bases from V and 8 bases from J; junction bases left unmatched: 11. This CDR3 is 17 amino acids long.

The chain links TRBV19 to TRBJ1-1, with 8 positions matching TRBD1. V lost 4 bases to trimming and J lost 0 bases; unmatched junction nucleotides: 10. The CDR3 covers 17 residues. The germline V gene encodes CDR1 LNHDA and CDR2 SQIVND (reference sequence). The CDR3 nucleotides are TGTGCCAGTAGTACTTGGACAGGGTCTGGAATGAACACTGAAGCTTTCTTT. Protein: CASSTWTGSGMNTEAFF.

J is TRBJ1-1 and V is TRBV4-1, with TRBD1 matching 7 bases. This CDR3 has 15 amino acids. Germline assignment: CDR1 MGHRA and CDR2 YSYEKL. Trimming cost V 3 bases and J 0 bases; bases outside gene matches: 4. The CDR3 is CASSQAQGVNTEAFF. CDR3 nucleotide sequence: TGCGCCAGCAGCCAGGCGCAGGGGGTGAACACTGAAGCTTTCTTT.

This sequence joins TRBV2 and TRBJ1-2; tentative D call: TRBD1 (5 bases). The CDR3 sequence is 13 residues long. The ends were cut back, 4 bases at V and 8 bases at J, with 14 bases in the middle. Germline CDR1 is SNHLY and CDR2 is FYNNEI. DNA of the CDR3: TGTGCCAGCAGTGGACAGTCCGAGATGGGCTACACCTTC. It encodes CASSGQSEMGYTF.

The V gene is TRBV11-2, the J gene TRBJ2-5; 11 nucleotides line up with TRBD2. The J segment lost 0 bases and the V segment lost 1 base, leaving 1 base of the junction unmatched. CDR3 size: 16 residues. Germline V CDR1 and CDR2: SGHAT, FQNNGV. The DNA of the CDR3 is TGTGCCAGCAGCTTAGGGGGACTAGCGGACCAAGAGACCCAGTACTTC. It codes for CASSLGGLADQETQYF.

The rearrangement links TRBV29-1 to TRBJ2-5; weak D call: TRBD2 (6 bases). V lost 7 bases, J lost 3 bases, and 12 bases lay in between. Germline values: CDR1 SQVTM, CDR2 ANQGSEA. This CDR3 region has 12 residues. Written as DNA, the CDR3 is TGCAGCGCGAGGGGAGGAAAAGAGACCCAGTACTTC. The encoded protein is CSARGGKETQYF. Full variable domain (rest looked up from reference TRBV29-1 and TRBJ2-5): SAVISQKPSRDICQRGTSLTIQCQVDSQVTMMFWYRQQPGQSLTLIATANQGSEATYESGFVIDKFPISRPNLTFSTLTVSNMSPEDSSIYLCSARGGKETQYFGPGTRLLVL.

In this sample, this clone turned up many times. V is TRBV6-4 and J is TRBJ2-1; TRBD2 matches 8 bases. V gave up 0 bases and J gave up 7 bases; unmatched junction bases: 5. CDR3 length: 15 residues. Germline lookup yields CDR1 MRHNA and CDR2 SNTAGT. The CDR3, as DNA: TGTGCCAGCAGTGACTCCGGGGGGGCGAGGAATGAGCAGTTCTTC. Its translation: CASSDSGGARNEQFF.

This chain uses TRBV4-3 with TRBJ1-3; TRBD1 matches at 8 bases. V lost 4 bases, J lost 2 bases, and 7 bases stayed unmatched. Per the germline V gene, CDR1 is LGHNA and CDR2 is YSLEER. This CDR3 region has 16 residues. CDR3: CASSRGWDRPGNTIYF. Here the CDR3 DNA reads TGCGCCAGCAGCCGAGGCTGGGACAGGCCTGGAAACACCATATATTTT.

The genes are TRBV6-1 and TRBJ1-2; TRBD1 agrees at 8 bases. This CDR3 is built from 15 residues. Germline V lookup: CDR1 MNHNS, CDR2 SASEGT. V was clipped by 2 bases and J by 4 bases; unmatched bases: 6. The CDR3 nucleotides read TGTGCCAGCAGTGAACCAGGGGGCACTGTCTATGGCTACACCTTC. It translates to CASSEPGGTVYGYTF.

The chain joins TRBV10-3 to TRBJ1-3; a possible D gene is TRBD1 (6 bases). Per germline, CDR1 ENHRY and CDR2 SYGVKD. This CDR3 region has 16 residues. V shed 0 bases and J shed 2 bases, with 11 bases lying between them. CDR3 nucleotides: TGTGCCATCAGTGAGTCGGGGGGGGCGCCTGGAAACACCATATATTTT. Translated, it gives CAISESGGAPGNTIYF.

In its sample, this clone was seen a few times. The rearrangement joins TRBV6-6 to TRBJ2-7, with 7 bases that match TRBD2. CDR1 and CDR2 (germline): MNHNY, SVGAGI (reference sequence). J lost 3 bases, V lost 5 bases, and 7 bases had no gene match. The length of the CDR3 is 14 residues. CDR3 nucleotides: TGTGCCAGCAGTCTCGTCCGGGACTACTACGAGCAGTACTTC. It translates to CASSLVRDYYEQYF.

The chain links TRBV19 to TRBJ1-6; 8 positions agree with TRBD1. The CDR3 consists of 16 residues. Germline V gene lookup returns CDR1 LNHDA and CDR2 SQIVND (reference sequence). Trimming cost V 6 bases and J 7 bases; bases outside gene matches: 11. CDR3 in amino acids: CASRTTGAFKNSPLHF. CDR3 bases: TGTGCCAGTAGGACGACAGGGGCCTTTAAAAATTCACCCCTCCACTTT.

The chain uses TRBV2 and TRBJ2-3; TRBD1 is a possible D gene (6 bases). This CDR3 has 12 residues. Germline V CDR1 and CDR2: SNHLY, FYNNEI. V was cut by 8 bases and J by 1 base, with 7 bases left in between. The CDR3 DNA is TGTGCCAGCCGGACAGGCACAGATACGCAGTATTTT. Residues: CASRTGTDTQYF.

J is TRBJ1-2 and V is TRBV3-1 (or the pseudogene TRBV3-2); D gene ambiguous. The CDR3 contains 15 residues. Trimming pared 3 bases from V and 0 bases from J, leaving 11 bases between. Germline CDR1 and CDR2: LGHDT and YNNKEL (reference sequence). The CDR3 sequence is CASSQPVLSNYGYTF. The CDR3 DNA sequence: TGTGCCAGCAGCCAGCCCGTACTCTCTAACTATGGCTACACCTTC.

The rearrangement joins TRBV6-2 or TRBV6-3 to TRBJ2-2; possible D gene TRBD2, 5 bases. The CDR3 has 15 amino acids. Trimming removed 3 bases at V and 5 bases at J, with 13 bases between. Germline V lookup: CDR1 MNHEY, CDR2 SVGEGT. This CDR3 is CASSYEGAGTGELFF. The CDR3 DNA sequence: TGTGCCAGCAGTTATGAGGGCGCAGGAACCGGGGAGCTGTTTTTT.

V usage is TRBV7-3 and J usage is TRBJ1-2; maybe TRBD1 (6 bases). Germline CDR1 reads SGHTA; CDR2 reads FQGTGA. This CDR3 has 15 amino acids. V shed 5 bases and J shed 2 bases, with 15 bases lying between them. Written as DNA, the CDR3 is TGTGCCAGCAGCCCGTCGACAGGCTCCAACTATGGCTACACCTTC. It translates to CASSPSTGSNYGYTF.

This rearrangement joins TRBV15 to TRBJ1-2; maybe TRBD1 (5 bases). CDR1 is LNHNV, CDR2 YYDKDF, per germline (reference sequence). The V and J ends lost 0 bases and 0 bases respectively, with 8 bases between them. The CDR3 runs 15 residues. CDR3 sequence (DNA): TGTGCCACCAGCAGAGATTCCAGGGCTAACTATGGCTACACCTTC. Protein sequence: CATSRDSRANYGYTF.

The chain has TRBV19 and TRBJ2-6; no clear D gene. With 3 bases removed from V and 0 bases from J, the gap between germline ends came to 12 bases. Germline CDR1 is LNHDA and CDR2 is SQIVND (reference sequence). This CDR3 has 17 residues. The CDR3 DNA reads TGTGCCAGTAGTATTATTCTTCGACTCTCTGGGGCCAACGTCCTGACTTTC. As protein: CASSIILRLSGANVLTF. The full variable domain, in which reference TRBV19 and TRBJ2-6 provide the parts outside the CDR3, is DGGITQSPKYLFRKEGQNVTLSCEQNLNHDAMYWYRQDPGQGLRLIYYSQIVNDFQKGDIAEGYSVSREKKESFPLTVTSAQKNPTAFYLCASSIILRLSGANVLTFGAGSRLTVL.